This TCR beta chain came from a study of breast tumors, draining lymph nodes, adjacent tissues. The CDR3 runs to 17 residues. Germline lookup yields CDR1 SGHVS and CDR2 FQNEAQ. V dropped 0 bases and J dropped 1 base, with 12 bases sitting between them. A few counts support this clonotype. TCRdb reanalysed the multiplex PCR reads using MiXCR and keeps one entry per CDR3 protein. This sample has about 60,000 distinct CDR3 sequences, with approximately 57% found just once. Sequencing used breast tumor tissue. The rearrangement joins TRBV7-8 to TRBJ2-2, with unresolved D. The receptor's source is a female donor with breast cancer. Some clones in this sample may be carry-over from other donors' samples. CDR3 loop: CASSLALGSMNTGELFF. CDR3 nucleotide sequence: TGTGCCAGCAGCTTAGCGCTTGGTAGTATGAACACCGGGGAGCTGTTTTTT.